This TCR beta chain comes out of a study of shared clonotypes between healthy human individuals. At the deep level, the assay was run. Researchers divided each subset's genomic DNA evenly across several immunoSEQ plates. The method was immunoSEQ multiplex PCR; TCRdb's version includes in-frame clones alone and lacks a portion of them. Of 100,000 or so clones in the sample, 40% to 55% were seen once. The study, taken as a whole, reports: The study drew on few donors, limiting represented genetic and exposure-history diversity.

The CDR3 sequence is 14 residues long. Germline-derived CDR1 and CDR2 are MNHEY and SVGAGI. After removal of 0 bases from V and 6 bases from J, the junction contained 2 bases not matched to a gene. This clone has ten or more counts. Its antigen is as yet unknown. The chain joins TRBV6-5 to TRBJ2-7, with TRBD1 matching 10 bases. What was sequenced was PBMCs. The source is a woman in her 40s in good health. Some clones in this sample may be carry-over from other donors' samples. In DNA, the CDR3 is TGTGCCAGCAGTTACTCGGGGGACAGGGGCGAGCAGTACTTC. Translating it yields CASSYSGDRGEQYF.